The 4 T cell receptor beta chains presented below share a single source sample, sequenced in a study of T-cell reconstitution after alpha-beta-depleted transplantation in children. Using unique molecular identifiers, the investigators prepared the TCRbeta library. Each CDR3 protein gets one entry after TCRdb re-called the PCR reads with MiXCR. The table has 250,000 to 300,000 distinct CDR3 sequences, roughly 9.5% seen once. Here the sequenced sample was PBMCs from the stem cell graft donor, taken from the stem cell graft. Receptors were obtained from a human donor who donated a stem cell graft to a child with SCID.

This clonotype has at least ten counts. CDR3 in amino acids: CASSESPRSDNEQFF. For the CDR3, the DNA is TGTGCCAGCAGTGAATCACCTCGCTCAGACAATGAGCAGTTCTTC. V is TRBV2 and J is TRBJ2-1, with D unresolved. Germline V gives CDR1 SNHLY, CDR2 FYNNEI. The CDR3 is 15 residues long. V lost 2 bases to trimming and J lost 5 bases, with 13 bases between them.

This clonotype was seen many times. The chain recombines TRBV25-1 with TRBJ2-1; maybe TRBD2 (5 bases). Germline CDR1 MGHDK, CDR2 SYGVNS. The CDR3 consists of 14 residues. Between the trimmed V and J ends, which lost 11 bases and 0 bases, there was a span of 14 bases. CDR3 amino acids: CAHGTGSSYNEQFF. The CDR3 bases are TGTGCCCACGGTACTGGGAGCTCCTACAATGAGCAGTTCTTC.

The chain uses TRBV5-1 and TRBJ1-2, with D hard to call. The CDR3 has 16 amino acids. Trimming removed 2 bases from V and 7 bases from J, with 21 bases in between. CDR1 SGHRS and CDR2 YFSETQ come from the germline V gene. In nucleotides, the CDR3 is TGCGCCAGCAGCTTCACGTTTGGGGTAGAGCTGAGTGGCTACACCTTC. It codes for CASSFTFGVELSGYTF.

This clonotype was recorded a few times. The chain combines TRBV12-3 or TRBV12-4 with TRBJ1-2; D call uncertain. The V end was cut by 2 bases, the J end by 0 bases, with 10 bases between. This CDR3 contains 15 residues. The CDR3, as DNA: TGTGCCAGCAGTTTACGGGCGGAGCCTAACTATGGCTACACCTTC. Protein: CASSLRAEPNYGYTF.